This T cell receptor beta chain was sequenced in a study of blood T cell repertoires in COVID-19. In germline, CDR1 is MNHEY, CDR2 SVGAGI. The V and J ends lost 6 bases and 4 bases, in that order; junction bases with no gene match: 9. This CDR3 contains 15 residues. Profiled with immunoSEQ multiplex PCR; TCRdb holds only in-frame clones, not every one. This table holds around 110,000 clones, around nine tenths found once. The V gene is TRBV6-5, the J gene TRBJ1-1; TRBD1 matches at 9 bases. The TCR comes from a man in his forties with acute or convalescent COVID-19. Sequencing was performed on peripheral blood. CDR3 DNA: TGTGCCAGCAGGGACACAGGGGGCCGGGTCACTGAAGCTTTCTTT. Its translation: CASRDTGGRVTEAFF.